Presented here are 31 T cell receptor beta chains from one specimen sequenced in a study of cytomegalovirus exposure and HLA in healthy donors. PCR amplification relied on 60 Vbeta primers (plus 13 Jbeta primers). Produced via immunoSEQ multiplex PCR; TCRdb's table is partial and in-frame only. The table lists approximately 150,000 clones, around 80% of them singletons. Source material: PBMCs. The receptors come from a man aged 40-49 years in good health and CMV-seronegative.

A single count supports this clone. This chain joins TRBV23-1 and TRBJ1-2, with a possible D match to TRBD1 (6 bases). TRBV23-1 is an open reading frame, and its role is uncertain. The CDR3 covers 16 residues. V was clipped by 1 base and J by 3 bases, with 15 bases between them. DNA for the CDR3: TGCGCCAGCAGTCAATTTGATACAGGGCCGGACTATGGCTACACCTTC. The encoded protein is CASSQFDTGPDYGYTF.

This clone showed up just a few times. The V call is TRBV4-3, the J call TRBJ1-2; weak D call: TRBD1 (5 bases). Germline CDR1 reads LGHNA; CDR2 reads YSLEER. The CDR3 has 15 residues. Trimming left V 0 bases short and J 2 bases short, with 10 bases between. The CDR3 reads CASSQEGKGNYGYTF. For the CDR3, the DNA is TGCGCCAGCAGCCAAGAAGGCAAGGGGAACTATGGCTACACCTTC.

The chain recombines TRBV4-3 with TRBJ1-2; D is unclear. Trimming removed 1 base from V and 8 bases from J, with 11 bases in between. Looked up from germline, CDR1 is LGHNA and CDR2 is YSLEER. The CDR3 length is 13 residues. The CDR3 reads CASSQVGVEGYTF. The CDR3 region has the DNA TGCGCCAGCAGCCAAGTCGGGGTGGAAGGCTACACCTTC.

V usage is TRBV5-1 and J usage is TRBJ2-7; 8 positions agree with TRBD2. The germline V gene has CDR1 SGHRS and CDR2 YFSETQ. V lost 1 base to trimming and J lost 2 bases; unmatched junction nucleotides: 11. The CDR3 length is 17 residues. The CDR3 DNA reads as TGCGCCAGCAGCTTGTTCCTTTTGCGGGGGGATACCTACGAGCAGTACTTC. Protein: CASSLFLLRGDTYEQYF.

This rearrangement joins TRBV28 to TRBJ1-1; D not resolved. CDR1 is MDHEN, CDR2 SYDVKM, per germline. V lost 6 bases and J lost 6, with 8 bases in between. CDR3 length equals 11 residues. DNA of the CDR3: TGTGCCAGCAGCGGGTGGGCTGAAGCTTTCTTT. Translated, it gives CASSGWAEAFF.

This clone was seen a single time. The CDR3 is CASSPIGTGGKDTTNEKLFF. The CDR3 nucleotides are TGTGCCAGCTCACCCATTGGGACAGGGGGCAAAGATACAACTAATGAAAAACTGTTTTTT. The genes are TRBV18 and TRBJ1-4; the match to TRBD1 covers 12 bases. The germline V gene has CDR1 KGHSH and CDR2 LQKENI. V gave up 3 bases and J gave up 0 bases; unmatched junction bases: 11. The CDR3 runs 20 residues.

This clone turned up a few times. J is TRBJ2-1 and V is TRBV5-1, with 16 bases matching TRBD2. This CDR3 comprises 17 residues. V was pared by 5 bases and J by 0 bases, with 2 bases of the junction left unmatched. Germline values: CDR1 SGHRS, CDR2 YFSETQ. The CDR3 bases are TGCGCCAGCAGGGGACTAGCGGGGGGGAGCTCCTACAATGAGCAGTTCTTC. It yields the protein CASRGLAGGSSYNEQFF.

This sequence joins TRBV23-1 and TRBJ2-7; 8 bases are shared with TRBD1. TRBV23-1 is treated as an ORF (open reading frame) with a function not yet certain. The J segment lost 2 bases and the V segment lost 0 bases, leaving 9 bases of the junction unmatched. The CDR3 is 17 amino acids. The CDR3 DNA sequence: TGCGCCAGCAGTCAATCGACGGGAACAGGGGGTCCCTACGAGCAGTACTTC. This encodes CASSQSTGTGGPYEQYF.

This chain links TRBV4-1 with TRBJ1-4, with a possible D match to TRBD1 (5 bases). Germline values: CDR1 MGHRA, CDR2 YSYEKL. The V end was cut by 3 bases, the J end by 3 bases, with 11 bases between. The CDR3 sequence is 15 residues long. The CDR3 DNA sequence: TGCGCCAGCAGCCACCCCCAGGGATCTAATGAAAAACTGTTTTTT. Translation gives CASSHPQGSNEKLFF.

The rearrangement links TRBV4-1 to TRBJ1-6; TRBD1 might be the D (5 bases). There are 17 residues in the CDR3. CDR1 is MGHRA, CDR2 YSYEKL, per germline. V was pared by 0 bases and J by 9 bases, with 18 bases between. In nucleotides, the CDR3 is TGCGCCAGCAGCCAAGAACCTGGGGCCGGCACCTCTTCACCCCTCCACTTT. Residues: CASSQEPGAGTSSPLHF.

The genes are TRBV25-1 and TRBJ2-1; 7 bases are shared with TRBD2. Germline V CDR1 and CDR2: MGHDK, SYGVNS. The CDR3 covers 14 residues. V was clipped by 2 bases and J by 10 bases; unmatched bases: 8. The CDR3 DNA follows: TGTGCCAGCAGTGAACGGGACTACTCGACCGAGCAGTTCTTC. This translates into CASSERDYSTEQFF. Complete variable domain (other parts from reference TRBV25-1 and TRBJ2-1): EADIYQTPRYLVIGTGKKITLECSQTMGHDKMYWYQQDPGMELHLIHYSYGVNSTEKGDLSSESTVSRIRTEHFPLTLESARPSHTSQYLCASSERDYSTEQFFGPGTRLTVL.

V gene TRBV2 combines with J gene TRBJ2-2; maybe TRBD1 (6 bases). The CDR3 is 14 residues long. Per the germline V gene, CDR1 is SNHLY and CDR2 is FYNNEI. V was clipped by 6 bases and J by 4 bases, with 12 bases between them. Written as DNA, the CDR3 is TGTGCCAGCAGACAGGGCTCGCGCACCGGGGAGCTGTTTTTT. The encoded protein is CASRQGSRTGELFF.

The CDR3 protein is CASGSRDRGALGGANVLTF. For the CDR3, the DNA is TGTGCTAGTGGTTCGCGGGACAGGGGAGCGTTGGGAGGGGCCAACGTCCTGACTTTC. This rearrangement joins TRBV12-5 to TRBJ2-6; 10 nucleotides align to TRBD1. J gave up 4 bases and V 4 bases, and 13 bases lay outside the gene matches. In germline, CDR1 is LGHNT, CDR2 FRNRAP. The CDR3 sequence is 19 residues long.

The chain employs TRBV15 and TRBJ2-7; 9 bases agree with TRBD2. J lost 2 bases, V lost 3 bases, and 17 bases had no gene match. The CDR3 sequence is 19 residues long. Germline V CDR1 and CDR2: LNHNV, YYDKDF (reference sequence). CDR3 DNA: TGTGCCACCAGCAGTTCTCCGGGACTAGCTGAGGGAGGGCCCTACGAGCAGTACTTC. This gives the protein CATSSSPGLAEGGPYEQYF. The full variable domain, with the rest looked up from reference TRBV15 and TRBJ2-7, is DAMVIQNPRYQVTQFGKPVTLSCSQTLNHNVMYWYQQKSSQAPKLLFHYYDKDFNNEADTPDNFQSRRPNTSFCFLDIRSPGLGDTAMYLCATSSSPGLAEGGPYEQYFGPGTRLTVT.

CDR3 coding DNA: TGTGCCAGCAGTTTAGGAGGAGCTGGCACAGATACGCAGTATTTT. This encodes CASSLGGAGTDTQYF. The rearrangement links TRBV6-5 to TRBJ2-3, with D tentatively TRBD2 (5 bases). This CDR3 is 15 amino acids long. The V gene lost 4 bases and the J gene lost 1 base, with 12 bases spanning the gap. Germline lookup yields CDR1 MNHEY and CDR2 SVGAGI.

The chain carries TRBV5-1 and TRBJ2-2, with 13 bases matching TRBD2. The CDR3 length is 16 residues. The germline gives CDR1 SGHRS, CDR2 YFSETQ. J gave up 7 bases and V 5 bases, and 8 bases lay outside the gene matches. In DNA form, the CDR3 reads TGCGCCAGCAGAAAGACTAGCGGGGGGAGCAACGGGGAGCTGTTTTTT. It translates to CASRKTSGGSNGELFF.

The chain joins TRBV12-5 to TRBJ2-7, with 7 bases fitting TRBD1. The CDR3 is made up of 15 amino acids. Trimming at V came to 7 bases and at J to 3 bases, leaving 12 bases not matched to a gene. Germline V CDR1 and CDR2: LGHNT, FRNRAP. Written as DNA, the CDR3 is TGTGCTAGTGTCGAGGACAGGCATGAACGCTACGAGCAGTACTTC. Amino acids: CASVEDRHERYEQYF. The full variable domain, its missing parts supplied by reference TRBV12-5 and TRBJ2-7, is DARVTQTPRHKVTEMGQEVTMRCQPILGHNTVFWYRQTMMQGLELLAYFRNRAPLDDSGMPKDRFSAEMPDATLATLKIQPSEPRDSAVYFCASVEDRHERYEQYFGPGTRLTVT.

This clone has just a few counts. The genes are TRBV7-2 and TRBJ1-2, with TRBD1 matching 8 bases. Germline CDR1 and CDR2: SGHTA and FQGNSA. This CDR3 is 12 amino acids long. With 5 bases clipped from V and 14 bases from J, the junction kept 10 bases outside the gene matches. CDR3 residues: CASSLYQGARTF. The CDR3 DNA sequence: TGTGCCAGCAGCCTTTATCAGGGGGCGCGGACCTTC.

This clone was detected a few times. One end of the junction is discordant with germline, which a read error may explain. The chain carries TRBV5-1 and TRBJ1-2; 9 bases match TRBD1. Germline assignment: CDR1 SGHRS and CDR2 YFSETQ. CDR3 size: 13 residues. This chain's CDR3 is CASGAGQGPHSLF. In nucleotides, the CDR3 is TGCGCCAGCGGTGCGGGACAGGGTCCCCATTCCCTCTTC.

This chain uses TRBV7-2 with TRBJ1-1, with D tentatively TRBD1 (5 bases). The CDR3 sequence is 13 residues long. Between the trimmed V and J ends, which lost 6 bases and 6 bases, there was a span of 14 bases. From germline, CDR1 is SGHTA and CDR2 FQGNSA. This chain's CDR3 is CASSSDWGAEAFF. The CDR3 nucleotides are TGTGCCAGCAGTTCGGACTGGGGGGCTGAAGCTTTCTTT. Full variable domain (missing parts from reference TRBV7-2 and TRBJ1-1): GAGVSQSPSNKVTEKGKDVELRCDPISGHTALYWYRQSLGQGLEFLIYFQGNSAPDKSGLPSDRFSAERTGGSVSTLTIQRTQQEDSAVYLCASSSDWGAEAFFGQGTRLTVV.

This clone was seen just once. This chain uses TRBV18 with TRBJ2-7; D possibly corresponds to TRBD1 (6 bases). This CDR3 spans 14 amino acids. V lost 4 bases to trimming and J lost 2 bases, with 12 bases between them. Germline loops: CDR1 KGHSH, CDR2 LQKENI. CDR3 protein: CASSRPGTTYEQYF. For the CDR3, the DNA is TGTGCCAGCTCACGGCCCGGGACAACCTACGAGCAGTACTTC.

This clone appeared a few times. The chain recombines TRBV5-6 with TRBJ1-1; 8 bases map to TRBD1. The CDR3 has 15 residues. Germline V gene lookup returns CDR1 SGHDT and CDR2 YYEEEE. V shed 4 bases, J shed 1 base, and the junction held 6 bases outside the gene matches. The CDR3 nucleotides are TGTGCCAGCAGCGGGACGGACAGGGCGAACACTGAAGCTTTCTTT. This codes for CASSGTDRANTEAFF.

The gene calls are TRBV28 and TRBJ2-7; D is uncertain. The CDR3 has 15 residues. The V and J ends lost 6 bases and 5 bases respectively, with 20 bases between them. Germline CDR1 MDHEN, CDR2 SYDVKM. This CDR3 is CASSLIQRYINEQYF. The CDR3 bases are TGTGCCAGCAGCTTAATACAACGTTACATCAACGAGCAGTACTTC.

The J gene is TRBJ1-1, the V gene TRBV5-4, with D possibly being TRBD1 (5 bases). V was clipped by 0 bases and J by 8 bases, with 17 bases between them. CDR1 and CDR2 from the germline V gene are SGHNT and YYREEE (reference sequence). The CDR3 sequence is 15 residues long. In nucleotides, the CDR3 is TGTGCCAGCAGCTTGGCCGGGTTGGCAGGGCGAGAAGCTTTCTTT. Translating it yields CASSLAGLAGREAFF.

This sequence joins TRBV15 and TRBJ1-2; perhaps TRBD1 as D (6 bases). This CDR3 spans 15 amino acids. V was clipped by 1 base and J by 6 bases, with 15 bases between them. Germline CDR1 and CDR2: LNHNV and YYDKDF (reference sequence). DNA of the CDR3: TGTGCCACCAGCAGAGGACCCCCCGCAGGGGATGGCTACACCTTC. It yields the protein CATSRGPPAGDGYTF.

The genes are TRBV7-3 and TRBJ2-2; TRBD1 might be the D (5 bases). The CDR3 consists of 15 residues. Deletions cut 5 bases from V and 5 bases from J, with 15 bases between. CDR1 and CDR2 (germline): SGHTA, FQGTGA. The CDR3 nucleotides are TGTGCCAGCAGCCCTCAAGGGCCAGGGACCGGGGAGCTGTTTTTT. This encodes CASSPQGPGTGELFF.

This clone appeared a few times. The gene calls are TRBV6-1 and TRBJ2-7, with a possible D match to TRBD2 (5 bases). Germline lookup yields CDR1 MNHNS and CDR2 SASEGT. Trimming left V 1 base short and J 9 bases short, with 13 bases between. The CDR3 runs 13 residues. The CDR3 sequence is CASSEGTWAGQYF. The CDR3 bases are TGTGCCAGCAGTGAAGGGACCTGGGCGGGGCAGTACTTC.

This clone appeared once. The chain has TRBV6-4 and TRBJ2-1; the D gene is possibly TRBD1 (5 bases). V lost 2 bases to trimming and J lost 6 bases, with 11 bases between them. The CDR3 sequence is 14 residues long. Looked up from germline, CDR1 is MRHNA and CDR2 is SNTAGT. CDR3 protein: CASSDGHSGNEQFF. CDR3 bases: TGTGCCAGCAGTGACGGACATTCCGGCAATGAGCAGTTCTTC.

The chain recombines TRBV18 with TRBJ1-2; 7 bases are a match to TRBD1. Germline CDR1 reads KGHSH; CDR2 reads LQKENI. CDR3 length: 15 amino acids. Losses at the gene ends were 2 bases for V and 8 bases for J; bases not matched to a gene: 11. CDR3 in amino acids: CASSPTNTGAFGYTF. The CDR3 DNA sequence: TGTGCCAGCTCACCAACGAATACAGGGGCATTCGGCTACACCTTC.

This clone was counted a single time. The CDR3 reads CASSPIGGVAGNEQFF. CDR3 sequence (DNA): TGCGCCAGCAGCCCTATCGGGGGTGTTGCGGGCAATGAGCAGTTCTTC. V usage is TRBV5-1 and J usage is TRBJ2-1; possible D gene TRBD2, 6 bases. The CDR3 spans 16 residues. Looked up from germline, CDR1 is SGHRS and CDR2 is YFSETQ. V shed 4 bases and J shed 6 bases, with 20 bases lying between them.

CDR3 loop: CASGASEFSGYTF. The CDR3 DNA sequence: TGTGCCAGCGGGGCCTCAGAATTCTCTGGCTACACCTTC. V is TRBV18 and J is TRBJ1-2; tentative D call: TRBD1 (5 bases). V dropped 8 bases and J dropped 7 bases, with 17 bases sitting between them. Germline CDR1 is KGHSH and CDR2 is LQKENI. This CDR3 is 13 amino acids long.